These 21 T cell receptor beta chains share one sample of origin, sequenced in a study of cytomegalovirus exposure and HLA in healthy donors. Use of 60 Vbeta and 13 Jbeta primers characterized the PCR. Sequenced by immunoSEQ multiplex PCR; TCRdb stores in-frame clones only, minus some. The data contain about 160,000 clones, approximately 90% of them singletons. The material sequenced was PBMCs. Every receptor here comes from a woman aged 25-40 years in good health and CMV-seronegative.

This sequence joins TRBV5-8 and TRBJ2-7, with 7 bases aligning to TRBD1. Germline V gives CDR1 SGHTS, CDR2 YDEGEE. CDR3 length: 14 residues. After removal of 3 bases from V and 2 bases from J, the junction contained 5 bases not matched to a gene. The CDR3 reads CASSSRQGAYEQYF. CDR3 bases: TGTGCCAGCAGCTCGAGACAGGGAGCCTACGAGCAGTACTTC. Complete variable domain (other parts from reference TRBV5-8 and TRBJ2-7): EAGVTQSPTHLIKTRGQQATLRCSPISGHTSVYWYQQALGLGLQFLLWYDEGEERNRGNFPPRFSGRQFPNYSSELNVNALELEDSALYLCASSSRQGAYEQYFGPGTRLTVT.

This chain uses TRBV5-1 with TRBJ2-1, with TRBD2 matching 15 bases. Germline assignment: CDR1 SGHRS and CDR2 YFSETQ. The CDR3 consists of 21 residues. Trimming at V came to 5 bases and at J to 2 bases, leaving 17 bases not matched to a gene. In nucleotides, the CDR3 is TGCGCCAGCAGTCAGCCGCCGGGACTAGCGGGAGGCATGAAGACCTACAATGAGCAGTTCTTC. Its protein product is CASSQPPGLAGGMKTYNEQFF.

This rearrangement joins TRBV5-4 to TRBJ2-3, with 14 bases that match TRBD2. The CDR3 spans 15 residues. After removal of 5 bases from V and 3 bases from J, the junction contained 2 bases not matched to a gene. CDR1 and CDR2 from the germline V gene are SGHNT and YYREEE (reference sequence). CDR3 in DNA: TGTGCCAGCAGTGGACTAGCGGGAGGTACAGATACGCAGTATTTT. This sequence encodes CASSGLAGGTDTQYF.

In this sample, this clone turned up a few times. The chain uses TRBV10-3 and TRBJ1-1; D perhaps matches TRBD1 (5 bases). The CDR3 has 13 amino acids. V gave up 3 bases and J gave up 1 base, with 6 bases separating them. Per the germline V gene, CDR1 is ENHRY and CDR2 is SYGVKD. This CDR3 reads CAISEQANTEAFF. DNA of the CDR3: TGTGCCATCAGTGAACAGGCGAACACTGAAGCTTTCTTT.

The chain is built from TRBV7-2 and TRBJ2-1; TRBD2 matches at 9 bases. CDR1 and CDR2 from the germline V gene are SGHTA and FQGNSA. V trimming: 1 base; J trimming: 7 bases; junction bases outside the gene matches: 8. This CDR3 spans 16 amino acids. The CDR3 spells CASSLGRGRGGNEQFF. The CDR3 bases are TGTGCCAGCAGCTTAGGTCGCGGGAGGGGGGGAAATGAGCAGTTCTTC.

The V gene is TRBV7-2, the J gene TRBJ2-5; D possibly corresponds to TRBD2 (7 bases). Trimming stripped 1 base from V and 0 bases from J, with 12 bases between. Germline CDR1 reads SGHTA; CDR2 reads FQGNSA. The CDR3 loop spans 16 amino acids. DNA for the CDR3: TGTGCCAGCAGCTTAGGAAGCGGGACACACCAAGAGACCCAGTACTTC. Translated, it gives CASSLGSGTHQETQYF.

The chain links TRBV10-1 to TRBJ1-1; weak D call: TRBD1 (6 bases). The CDR3 extends over 17 amino acids. V was pared by 4 bases and J by 4 bases, with 22 bases between. Germline V gene lookup returns CDR1 WNHNN and CDR2 SYGVQD (reference sequence). DNA for the CDR3: TGCGCCAGCAGTGGTGAGCCAGGGGATTTGGGGGTCACTGAAGCTTTCTTT. Its protein is CASSGEPGDLGVTEAFF.

The chain has TRBV25-1 and TRBJ1-2; TRBD1 matches at 11 bases. J lost 3 bases, V lost 5 bases, and 5 bases had no gene match. The CDR3 loop spans 15 amino acids. Germline V gene data show CDR1 as MGHDK and CDR2 as SYGVNS. CDR3 nucleotide sequence: TGTGCCAGCAGTCGGACAGGGGGCTCTTACTATGGCTACACCTTC. This sequence encodes CASSRTGGSYYGYTF.

This clone came up once. The J gene is TRBJ2-7, the V gene TRBV7-8, with 10 bases matching TRBD2. Looked up from germline, CDR1 is SGHVS and CDR2 is FQNEAQ. This CDR3 comprises 15 residues. The ends lost 4 bases at V and 0 bases at J; junction bases unmatched: 3. CDR3 sequence: CASSYGLAASYEQYF. DNA of the CDR3: TGTGCCAGCAGCTACGGACTAGCGGCCTCCTACGAGCAGTACTTC. The full variable domain, in which reference TRBV7-8 and TRBJ2-7 provide the parts outside the CDR3, is GAGVSQSPRYKVAKRGQDVALRCDPISGHVSLFWYQQALGQGPEFLTYFQNEAQLDKSGLPSDRFFAERPEGSVSTLKIQRTQQEDSAVYLCASSYGLAASYEQYFGPGTRLTVT.

This sequence joins TRBV29-1 and TRBJ1-1; possible D gene TRBD1, 5 bases. The CDR3 is 11 amino acids. Trimming took off 7 bases at V and 1 base at J, with 7 bases between the two ends. CDR1 is SQVTM and CDR2 is ANQGSEA in the germline V gene. CDR3: CSAGQNTEAFF. The CDR3 region has the DNA TGCAGCGCCGGACAGAACACTGAAGCTTTCTTT.

The chain carries TRBV6-1 and TRBJ2-7; 7 positions agree with TRBD1. The V gene end was trimmed by 4 bases and the J gene end by 5 bases; junction bases not matched to a gene: 11. From germline, CDR1 is MNHNS and CDR2 SASEGT. CDR3 length equals 15 residues. CDR3 bases: TGTGCCAGCAGTGTTTCGAGGGGGCTAGGAGACGAGCAGTACTTC. This sequence encodes CASSVSRGLGDEQYF.

This sequence joins TRBV23-1 and TRBJ1-4; a possible D gene is TRBD1 (6 bases). TRBV23-1 is an open reading frame whose function is uncertain. V gave up 8 bases and J gave up 4 bases, with 14 bases separating them. The CDR3 spans 14 residues. CDR3 protein: CASLTQGHNEKLFF. The DNA for the CDR3 is TGCGCCAGCTTAACCCAGGGACATAATGAAAAACTGTTTTTT.

This clone was counted a single time. This chain joins TRBV2 and TRBJ1-2; 8 bases map to TRBD1. In germline, CDR1 is SNHLY, CDR2 FYNNEI. Unmatched junction bases numbered 12, after V lost 10 bases and J lost 8 bases. This CDR3 is built from 13 residues. The DNA for the CDR3 is TGTGCCACTACACAGGGGGAGTTGCGAGGCTACACCTTC. Amino acids: CATTQGELRGYTF. The whole variable domain, remainder taken from reference TRBV2 and TRBJ1-2, is EPEVTQTPSHQVTQMGQEVILRCVPISNHLYFYWYRQILGQKVEFLVSFYNNEISEKSEIFDDQFSVERPDGSNFTLKIRSTKLEDSAMYFCATTQGELRGYTFGSGTRLTVV.

V usage is TRBV10-3 and J usage is TRBJ1-5; a possible D gene is TRBD1 (5 bases). This CDR3 region has 13 residues. V was clipped by 6 bases and J by 5 bases, with 11 bases between them. Per the germline V gene, CDR1 is ENHRY and CDR2 is SYGVKD. The CDR3 protein is CAIRVGGDQPQHF. The CDR3 region has the DNA TGTGCCATCAGGGTGGGGGGGGATCAGCCCCAGCATTTT.

The V gene is TRBV10-3, the J gene TRBJ2-1, with 9 bases that match TRBD1. CDR1 ENHRY and CDR2 SYGVKD come from the germline V gene. V was pared by 4 bases and J by 6 bases, with 10 bases of the junction left unmatched. This CDR3 is 16 amino acids long. CDR3 in DNA: TGTGCCATCAGTGGTCCCGGACAGGGGCGAAGCAATGAGCAGTTCTTC. Translated, it gives CAISGPGQGRSNEQFF.

The chain carries TRBV4-1 and TRBJ2-1; maybe TRBD2 (6 bases). The CDR3 is 19 amino acids. Germline CDR1 reads MGHRA; CDR2 reads YSYEKL. Between the trimmed V and J ends, which lost 3 bases and 0 bases, there was a span of 21 bases. The CDR3 loop reads CASSQNPAFRGNSYNEQFF. The CDR3 DNA reads as TGCGCCAGCAGCCAGAATCCAGCGTTTCGGGGGAACTCCTACAATGAGCAGTTCTTC.

This sequence joins TRBV7-8 and TRBJ1-2; a weak D match, TRBD1 (5 bases). Trimming shortened V by 5 bases and J by 11 bases, and 12 bases separated the two germline ends. Germline loops: CDR1 SGHVS, CDR2 FQNEAQ. This CDR3 has 11 amino acids. CDR3 sequence: CASSLVGGYTF. In DNA, the CDR3 is TGTGCCAGCAGCCTGGTCGGGGGATACACCTTC.

This clone was seen only a few times. This chain's CDR3 is CASRGQGAGNEQFF. The CDR3 DNA is TGTGCCAGCAGAGGGCAGGGGGCAGGGAATGAGCAGTTCTTC. The rearrangement links TRBV6-5 to TRBJ2-1; 8 nucleotides line up with TRBD1. The V segment lost 6 bases and the J segment 7 bases; nucleotides outside the gene matches: 8. The CDR3 covers 14 residues. Germline loops: CDR1 MNHEY, CDR2 SVGAGI.

This rearrangement joins TRBV7-8 to TRBJ1-4; 9 bases align to TRBD1. The CDR3 sequence is 15 residues long. Trimming at V came to 1 base and at J to 7 bases, leaving 4 bases not matched to a gene. Germline assignment: CDR1 SGHVS and CDR2 FQNEAQ. The CDR3 here is CASSLGDRVREKLFF. In nucleotides, the CDR3 is TGTGCCAGCAGCTTAGGGGACAGGGTTCGTGAAAAACTGTTTTTT. Full variable domain (remainder filled in from reference TRBV7-8 and TRBJ1-4): GAGVSQSPRYKVAKRGQDVALRCDPISGHVSLFWYQQALGQGPEFLTYFQNEAQLDKSGLPSDRFFAERPEGSVSTLKIQRTQQEDSAVYLCASSLGDRVREKLFFGSGTQLSVL.

The V call is TRBV5-1, the J call TRBJ1-1; D perhaps matches TRBD1 (6 bases). The germline CDR1 and CDR2 sequences are SGHRS and YFSETQ. The CDR3 is 16 amino acids. Trimming took off 0 bases at V and 0 bases at J, with 12 bases between the two ends. CDR3 DNA: TGCGCCAGCAGCTTGGAACAGGGCTTCATGAACACTGAAGCTTTCTTT. Its protein product is CASSLEQGFMNTEAFF.

The rearrangement joins TRBV28 to TRBJ2-7; the D gene is possibly TRBD2 (5 bases). Trimming took off 3 bases at V and 2 bases at J, with 11 bases between the two ends. This CDR3 comprises 14 residues. Germline V gene lookup returns CDR1 MDHEN and CDR2 SYDVKM. The CDR3 DNA sequence: TGTGCCAGCAGTTTTGAGGGCCCAACCTACGAGCAGTACTTC. Its translation: CASSFEGPTYEQYF.